These 27 T cell receptor beta chains originate from one sample sequenced in a study of vaccination and CD4 T cells after COVID-19. An Oncomine TCR Beta short-read assay was used to sequence the DNA from cultured CD4+ T cells. TCRdb itself ran the PCR reads through MiXCR, one entry per CDR3 protein. The sample consists of about 21,000 distinct CDR3 sequences, more than 45% of them appearing once. The treatment was: approximately nine-day PBMC culture with coronavirus spike peptide pools or control peptides (ViraFEST assay). These TCRs' antigens remain unknown. The sequencing here drew on CD4+ T cells from blood, cultured in vitro, taken before SARS-CoV-2 vaccination. Receptors were obtained from a human donor who had recovered from COVID-19.

The CDR3 loop reads CSARDTNSGNTIYF. Written as DNA, the CDR3 is TGCAGTGCTCGGGACACCAACTCTGGAAACACCATATATTTT. This chain connects TRBV20-1 to TRBJ1-3, with D maybe TRBD1 (6 bases). CDR3 length: 14 amino acids. Trimming removed 5 bases at V and 0 bases at J, with 11 bases between. Germline V lookup: CDR1 DFQATT, CDR2 SNEGSKA (reference sequence).

This chain uses TRBV27 with TRBJ1-1; weak D call: TRBD1 (5 bases). The CDR3 has 15 amino acids. Trimming shortened V by 1 base and J by 0 bases, and 9 bases separated the two germline ends. The V gene's germline CDR1 is MNHEY and CDR2 SMNVEV (reference sequence). The CDR3 nucleotides read TGTGCCAGCAGTTTATTTGGGGGAATGAACACTGAAGCTTTCTTT. It translates to CASSLFGGMNTEAFF.

This rearrangement joins TRBV7-8 to TRBJ1-6; D is unresolved. CDR1 and CDR2 (germline): SGHVS, FQNEAQ. Trimming cost V 0 bases and J 0 bases, with 12 bases left between them. The CDR3 is 18 amino acids. CDR3 amino acids: CASSLAQPSSSYNSPLHF. Here the CDR3 DNA reads TGTGCCAGCAGCTTAGCACAGCCCTCGAGCTCCTATAATTCACCCCTCCACTTT.

The chain combines TRBV5-4 with TRBJ2-5; D is ambiguous. V dropped 3 bases and J dropped 1 base, with 10 bases sitting between them. The CDR3 sequence is 14 residues long. Germline assignment: CDR1 SGHNT and CDR2 YYREEE (reference sequence). The CDR3 is CASSSQTSQETQYF. As DNA, the CDR3 is TGTGCCAGCAGCTCCCAAACGAGCCAAGAGACCCAGTACTTC.

The V gene is TRBV6-5, the J gene TRBJ2-7; D gene uncertain. CDR3 length equals 17 residues. Germline-derived CDR1 and CDR2 are MNHEY and SVGAGI. Trimming left V 0 bases short and J 6 bases short, with 21 bases between. As DNA, the CDR3 is TGTGCCAGCAGTTACTCCTCGACCCGTTCGACCGAGCTCGAGCAGTACTTC. This encodes CASSYSSTRSTELEQYF.

V is TRBV7-9 and J is TRBJ1-1; 8 nucleotides line up with TRBD1. Germline trimming cut 10 bases from V and 4 bases from J; bases unmatched to any gene: 5. Looked up from germline, CDR1 is SEHNR and CDR2 is FQNEAQ (reference sequence). The CDR3 covers 12 residues. The CDR3 reads CATNRGFTEAFF. The CDR3 nucleotides are TGTGCCACCAACAGGGGGTTCACTGAAGCTTTCTTT.

This clonotype was found a few times. The chain joins TRBV6-2 or TRBV6-3 to TRBJ1-2; perhaps TRBD1 as D (6 bases). Trimming left V 10 bases short and J 2 bases short, with 17 bases between. This CDR3 region has 14 residues. CDR1 is MNHEY, CDR2 SVGEGT, per germline. The CDR3 bases are TGTGCCACTCAGTACGGGACACTGAACTATGGCTACACCTTC. It is translated as CATQYGTLNYGYTF.

The V call is TRBV7-8, the J call TRBJ2-7; D is ambiguous. Germline CDR1 reads SGHVS; CDR2 reads FQNEAQ. The V end lost 5 bases, the J end lost 1 base, and 12 bases lay between the germline ends. This CDR3 has 14 residues. Here the CDR3 reads CASSPSSGSYEQYF. The CDR3, as DNA: TGTGCCAGCAGCCCGTCGAGTGGGTCCTACGAGCAGTACTTC.

This rearrangement joins TRBV28 to TRBJ1-1, with 7 positions matching TRBD1. J lost 10 bases, V lost 10 bases, and 6 bases had no gene match. The CDR3 is made up of 10 amino acids. CDR1 and CDR2 from the germline V gene are MDHEN and SYDVKM. The CDR3 region is CATIQGGAFF. The CDR3 coding sequence is TGTGCCACTATTCAGGGGGGAGCTTTCTTT.

This chain joins TRBV7-8 and TRBJ2-5; 8 bases fit TRBD1. V trimming: 6 bases; J trimming: 4 bases; junction bases outside the gene matches: 4. The CDR3 runs to 13 residues. Germline V gene sequence: CDR1 SGHVS, CDR2 FQNEAQ. The CDR3 DNA reads as TGTGCCAGCAGGGTGACAGGGGTAGAGACCCAGTACTTC. Its protein is CASRVTGVETQYF. Based on the CDR3 plus reference TRBV7-8 and TRBJ2-5, the full variable domain is GAGVSQSPRYKVAKRGQDVALRCDPISGHVSLFWYQQALGQGPEFLTYFQNEAQLDKSGLPSDRFFAERPEGSVSTLKIQRTQQEDSAVYLCASRVTGVETQYFGPGTRLLVL.

This rearrangement joins TRBV2 to TRBJ1-6; the D gene is possibly TRBD1 (6 bases). This CDR3 is 14 amino acids long. The V end was cut by 2 bases, the J end by 14 bases, with 16 bases between. CDR1 is SNHLY and CDR2 is FYNNEI in the germline V gene. The CDR3 here is CASSERGPGVTLHF. The CDR3 DNA follows: TGTGCCAGCAGTGAACGGGGGCCCGGGGTCACCCTCCACTTT.

The chain employs TRBV7-2 and TRBJ1-1, with TRBD1 identical over 7 bases. From germline, CDR1 is SGHTA and CDR2 FQGNSA. Losses at the gene ends were 6 bases for V and 4 bases for J; bases not matched to a gene: 5. This CDR3 has 13 residues. CDR3 in amino acids: CASRLGTVTEAFF. CDR3 sequence (DNA): TGTGCCAGCAGGTTGGGGACAGTCACTGAAGCTTTCTTT.

This chain connects TRBV27 to TRBJ2-5; D is unresolved. CDR3 length: 12 amino acids. V lost 5 bases and J 2 bases, leaving 6 bases between the germline ends. CDR1 and CDR2 from the germline V gene are MNHEY and SMNVEV (reference sequence). CDR3 loop: CASSQPQETQYF. CDR3 in DNA: TGTGCCAGCAGTCAGCCTCAAGAGACCCAGTACTTC.

In its sample, this clonotype was seen a few times. The chain has TRBV24-1 and TRBJ2-1; 8 nucleotides line up with TRBD1. With 5 bases clipped from V and 10 bases from J, the junction kept 12 bases outside the gene matches. The CDR3 is made up of 15 amino acids. Germline CDR1 is KGHDR and CDR2 is SFDVKD. The CDR3 DNA reads as TGTGCCACCAGTGCGGGGACAGGAAGAATATACGAGCAGTTCTTC. Residues: CATSAGTGRIYEQFF.

The genes are TRBV11-3 and TRBJ2-7; D perhaps matches TRBD2 (6 bases). In germline, CDR1 is SGHNT, CDR2 YENEEA. V was cut by 3 bases and J by 2 bases, with 8 bases left in between. The CDR3 spans 13 residues. The CDR3 sequence is CASSLAGPYEQYF. Here the CDR3 DNA reads TGTGCCAGCAGCTTGGCGGGACCCTACGAGCAGTACTTC.

This clonotype was seen a few times. The rearrangement uses TRBV6-5 and TRBJ1-1; the D gene is possibly TRBD1 (6 bases). The CDR3 extends over 14 amino acids. The germline V gene encodes CDR1 MNHEY and CDR2 SVGAGI. Trimming stripped 2 bases from V and 1 base from J, with 8 bases between. CDR3 nucleotides: TGTGCCAGCAGTTACGGGGGCAGGAACACTGAAGCTTTCTTT. Residues: CASSYGGRNTEAFF.

The chain employs TRBV11-3 and TRBJ1-5, with a possible D match to TRBD1 (5 bases). This CDR3 has 14 residues. V was pared by 6 bases and J by 11 bases, with 20 bases between. Germline V CDR1 and CDR2: SGHNT, YENEEA. Here the CDR3 DNA reads TGTGCCAGCAGAATCGGGGGGGTAGATGGAGCCCAGCATTTT. It encodes CASRIGGVDGAQHF. The full variable domain, its missing parts supplied by reference TRBV11-3 and TRBJ1-5, is EAGVVQSPRYKIIEKKQPVAFWCNPISGHNTLYWYLQNLGQGPELLIRYENEEAVDDSQLPKDRFSAERLKGVDSTLKIQPAELGDSAVYLCASRIGGVDGAQHFGDGTRLSIL.

V usage is TRBV14 and J usage is TRBJ2-2, with D perhaps TRBD2 (7 bases). Germline V gives CDR1 SGHDN, CDR2 FVKESK. The CDR3 has 17 residues. Trimming stripped 1 base from V and 0 bases from J, with 12 bases between. The CDR3 DNA reads TGTGCCAGCAGCCAAGCGGGGGGCTTCGCGAACACCGGGGAGCTGTTTTTT. It is translated as CASSQAGGFANTGELFF.

This clonotype was recorded a few times. This rearrangement joins TRBV12-3 or TRBV12-4 to TRBJ1-6; TRBD1 is a possible D gene (6 bases). Trimming pared 3 bases from V and 6 bases from J, leaving 15 bases between. This CDR3 region has 16 residues. CDR3 DNA sequence: TGTGCCAGCAGTTTCGACAGCGGACAGCCTAATTCACCCCTCCACTTT. Encoded protein: CASSFDSGQPNSPLHF.

Only a few counts were recorded for this clonotype. The rearrangement links TRBV7-2 to TRBJ1-6; TRBD1 matches at 7 bases. The V segment lost 5 bases and the J segment 10 bases; nucleotides outside the gene matches: 14. The CDR3 runs to 16 residues. Germline CDR1 reads SGHTA; CDR2 reads FQGNSA. The CDR3 DNA follows: TGTGCCAGCAGCCCCCCAGGAGGGGGCGCAGGGTCACCCCTCCACTTT. It translates to CASSPPGGGAGSPLHF.

In this sample, this clonotype turned up once. This rearrangement joins TRBV11-2 to TRBJ1-3, with D perhaps TRBD1 (5 bases). V was cut by 8 bases and J by 1 base, with 15 bases left in between. Germline V gives CDR1 SGHAT, CDR2 FQNNGV. There are 15 residues in the CDR3. The CDR3 loop is CASGTGGTSGNTIYF. The CDR3 DNA reads as TGTGCCAGCGGAACCGGGGGGACGTCTGGAAACACCATATATTTT.

There are a few counts of this clonotype. The junction does not match germline at one end; this may be a read error. The J gene is TRBJ1-2, the V gene TRBV7-8; 8 positions agree with TRBD1. The germline V gene has CDR1 SGHVS and CDR2 FQNEAQ. This CDR3 has 12 amino acids. The CDR3 loop reads CASSSQGARVDF. CDR3 DNA sequence: TGTGCCAGCAGCTCCCAGGGGGCGCGGGTAGACTTC.

This sequence joins TRBV7-9 and TRBJ1-1; possible D gene TRBD1, 5 bases. The germline gives CDR1 SEHNR, CDR2 FQNEAQ (reference sequence). The CDR3 is 12 residues long. Trimming shortened V by 1 base and J by 11 bases, and 11 bases separated the two germline ends. CDR3 DNA: TGTGCCAGCAGCTTAGTCGGGGGGTTGGCTTTCTTT. Translation: CASSLVGGLAFF.

This clonotype showed up just a few times. This chain links TRBV11-1 with TRBJ2-7; 9 nucleotides line up with TRBD1. This CDR3 is built from 16 residues. Germline CDR1 and CDR2: SGHAT and FQDESV (reference sequence). With V trimmed by 1 base and J by 3 bases, 7 bases remained unmatched. The CDR3 loop is CASSLVGGDRDYEQYF. CDR3 bases: TGTGCCAGCAGCTTAGTAGGAGGGGACAGGGACTACGAGCAGTACTTC.

The chain has TRBV7-3 and TRBJ2-2, with D perhaps given as TRBD1 or TRBD2 (6 bases each). The V and J ends lost 5 bases and 4 bases respectively, with 17 bases between them. This CDR3 has 16 residues. Germline V CDR1 and CDR2: SGHTA, FQGTGA. DNA for the CDR3: TGTGCCAGCAGCCCGATCGGGGGCTCGGGCACCGGGGAGCTGTTTTTT. Translating it yields CASSPIGGSGTGELFF.

This clonotype showed up just a few times. The chain couples TRBV20-1 to TRBJ1-1; possible D gene TRBD1, 6 bases. With 0 bases removed from V and 11 bases from J, the gap between germline ends came to 16 bases. The CDR3 covers 13 residues. CDR1 and CDR2 (germline): DFQATT, SNEGSKA (reference sequence). The DNA of the CDR3 is TGCAGTGCTAGAGATAGGGGGGGGGAGCGGGCTTTCTTT. Protein sequence: CSARDRGGERAFF.

The J gene is TRBJ1-5, the V gene TRBV12-3 or TRBV12-4; 7 nucleotides match TRBD1. The CDR3 extends over 15 amino acids. J gave up 5 bases and V 5 bases, and 9 bases lay outside the gene matches. CDR3 bases: TGTGCCAGCAGTGGGTTTACAGGGGTAGATCAGCCCCAGCATTTT. Translated, it gives CASSGFTGVDQPQHF.